Sequencing of this T cell receptor (beta chain) was carried out in a study of Ad26.COV2.S vaccination and SARS-CoV-2 variants. Overall study results and limits: While placebo recipients had lower spike-specific TCR breadth, vaccine recipients had more. Post-vaccination spike-specific CD8+ and CD4+ T cell responses reportedly had substantial breadth.

The repertoire was sequenced with immunoSEQ multiplex PCR; TCRdb's copy has only in-frame clones and lacks some. Among 300,000 to 400,000 clones listed, around four fifths were seen once. V lost 0 bases and J lost 5, with 11 bases in between. CDR3 length: 15 amino acids. Looked up from germline, CDR1 is SEHNR and CDR2 is FQNEAQ (reference sequence). Treatment given: over 15 received Ad26.COV2.S at low or high dose, single or two shots; five or six received placebo; per-sample allocation not given. Samples were taken on day 63 after the first vaccine or placebo injection. Boston supplied an adult donor aged 18-55 years. This clone was found once. What it recognizes is unknown.

The V gene is TRBV7-9, the J gene TRBJ2-1; no clear D gene. Sequences were derived from peripheral blood, sampled in a trial of Ad26.COV2.S vaccine versus placebo. This TCR was recovered from a person between 18 and 60 years old who received the Ad26.COV2.S COVID-19 vaccine or a placebo. Here the CDR3 reads CASSLAIHSDNEQFF. CDR3 sequence (DNA): TGTGCCAGCAGCTTAGCCATCCACTCGGACAATGAGCAGTTCTTC. The whole variable domain, remainder taken from reference TRBV7-9 and TRBJ2-1, is DTGVSQNPRHKITKRGQNVTFRCDPISEHNRLYWYRQTLGQGPEFLTYFQNEAQLEKSRLLSDRFSAERPKGSFSTLEIQRTEQGDSAMYLCASSLAIHSDNEQFFGPGTRLTVL.